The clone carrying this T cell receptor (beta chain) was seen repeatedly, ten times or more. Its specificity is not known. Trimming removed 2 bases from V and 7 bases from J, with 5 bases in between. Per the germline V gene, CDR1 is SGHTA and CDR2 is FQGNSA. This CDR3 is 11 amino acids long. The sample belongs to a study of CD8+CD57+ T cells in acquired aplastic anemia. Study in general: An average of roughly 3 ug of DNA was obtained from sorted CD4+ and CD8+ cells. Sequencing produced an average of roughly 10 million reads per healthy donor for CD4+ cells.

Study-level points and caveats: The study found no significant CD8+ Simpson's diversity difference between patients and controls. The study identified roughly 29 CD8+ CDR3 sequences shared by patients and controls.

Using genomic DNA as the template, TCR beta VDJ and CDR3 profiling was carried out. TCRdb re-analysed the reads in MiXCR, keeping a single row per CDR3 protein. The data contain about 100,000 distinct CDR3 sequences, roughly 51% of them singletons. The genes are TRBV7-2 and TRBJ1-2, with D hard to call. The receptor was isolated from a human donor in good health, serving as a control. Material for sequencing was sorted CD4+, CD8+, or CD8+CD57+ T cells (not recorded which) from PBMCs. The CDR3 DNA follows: TGTGCCAGCAGCTTATTAGGTGGCTACACCTTC. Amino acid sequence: CASSLLGGYTF.